The rows below give T cell receptor beta chains drawn from one sample of a study of shared clonotypes between healthy human individuals. The protocol was immunoSEQ multiplex PCR, while the TCRdb copy is restricted to in-frame clones and leaves out a portion. The table shows some 2,000,000 clones, with about 94% occurring only once. Sequencing used naive CD8+ T cells sorted from blood. These TCRs come from a man younger than 35 in good health. The CDR3 runs from the conserved cysteine through the conserved F or W.

V gene | CDR3 protein
TRBV6-1 | CASPGHSTGELFF
TRBV2 | CASSEGPRGGELFF
TRBV27 | CASGSGTGNEQFF
TRBV4-1 | CASSQDRLANYGYTF
TRBV30 | CAWSPGQSSNQPQHF
TRBV27 | CASSLAGGPNEQYF
TRBV7-9 | CASSLGQGASYGYTF
TRBV5-4 | CASSSDTYEQYF
TRBV6-5 | CASSYPGEGGTEAFF
TRBV30 | CAWSPDAAYYGYTF
TRBV7-9 | CASSRLAPGDNEQFF
TRBV11-2 | CASSLEGLAGYEQYF
TRBV20-1 | CSARDGDYTF
TRBV9 | CASSLGGSGANVLTF
TRBV2 | CASSGTVWDGYTF
TRBV4-1 | CASSQLHRGTGEQYF
TRBV5-6 | CASSLQAEQYF
TRBV2 | CATVWDKQYF
TRBV27 | CASSLSMAGMGQPQHF
TRBV29-1 | CSVVKAAGPYGYTF
TRBV13 | CASTLQGSAWEQYF
TRBV5-1 | CASSLVHPYEQYF
TRBV6-5 | CASSLDRAYEQYF
TRBV13 | CASSSTSDGYEQYF
TRBV2 | CASLAGRIPYEQYF
TRBV13 | CASSLDGGSSTGELFF
TRBV4-1 | CASSQVFGQGNSPLHF
TRBV5-1 | CASSLEGGSGNTIYF
TRBV27 | CASSFGTGEAFF